Listed here are 20 T cell receptor beta chains from one sample, sequenced in a study of cytomegalovirus exposure and HLA in healthy donors. PCR primers comprised 60 Vbeta and 13 Jbeta primers. The repertoire was sequenced with immunoSEQ multiplex PCR; TCRdb's copy has only in-frame clones and lacks some. This table holds around 95,000 clones, around 74% found once. Material: PBMCs. The receptors were sampled from a man aged 25-45 years in good health and CMV-seropositive.

CDR3 in DNA: TGTGCCAGTAGTAATCAAGCGGGGGGGGACACCGGGGAGCTGTTTTTT. Amino acid sequence: CASSNQAGGDTGELFF. The J gene is TRBJ2-2, the V gene TRBV19; 10 positions agree with TRBD2. CDR1 is LNHDA, CDR2 SQIVND, per germline (reference sequence). V dropped 4 bases and J dropped 3; count of bases not matched to a gene: 5. The CDR3 contains 16 residues.

This chain links TRBV7-9 with TRBJ1-6, with TRBD1 matching over 7 bases. Germline-derived CDR1 and CDR2 are SEHNR and FQNEAQ (reference sequence). V gave up 5 bases and J gave up 9 bases; unmatched junction bases: 7. The CDR3 has 14 amino acids. Written as DNA, the CDR3 is TGTGCCAGCAGCCCACAGGGGACGGTTTCACCCCTCCACTTT. Amino acid sequence: CASSPQGTVSPLHF.

In its sample, this clone was seen a few times. The sample contains more than one DNA sequence encoding this CDR3. The J gene is TRBJ2-7, the V gene TRBV2, with D tentatively TRBD2 (6 bases). The CDR3 has 13 amino acids. V gave up 7 bases and J gave up 3 bases, with 13 bases separating them. In germline, CDR1 is SNHLY, CDR2 FYNNEI. CDR3 in amino acids: CASNPGGVYEQYF. CDR3 nucleotides: TGTGCCAGCAACCCCGGGGGAGTCTACGAGCAGTACTTC.

The chain recombines TRBV5-1 with TRBJ2-7, with 9 bases lining up with TRBD1. The V gene's germline CDR1 is SGHRS and CDR2 YFSETQ. The J segment lost 2 bases and the V segment lost 3 bases, leaving 6 bases of the junction unmatched. The CDR3 runs 15 residues. CDR3 region: CASSSGGTGTYEQYF. DNA of the CDR3: TGCGCCAGCAGCTCCGGAGGGACAGGGACCTACGAGCAGTACTTC.

This clone has just a few counts. V is TRBV5-4 and J is TRBJ1-4; no firm D call. This CDR3 has 16 residues. The germline V and J ends were trimmed by 0 bases and 4 bases, with 13 bases remaining between them. Germline values: CDR1 SGHNT, CDR2 YYREEE (reference sequence). CDR3 sequence reads: CASSLASPNGNEKLFF. The DNA of the CDR3 is TGTGCCAGCAGCTTGGCGTCTCCCAACGGTAATGAAAAACTGTTTTTT.

The chain links TRBV15 to TRBJ1-1; TRBD1 aligns across 7 bases. V lost 3 bases and J lost 0; bases outside the gene matches: 7. CDR1 is LNHNV, CDR2 YYDKDF, per germline (reference sequence). This CDR3 has 16 residues. CDR3 sequence (DNA): TGTGCCACCAGCAGGGGACAGACCGCGTTGAACACTGAAGCTTTCTTT. Translation gives CATSRGQTALNTEAFF. The full variable domain, with the rest looked up from reference TRBV15 and TRBJ1-1, is DAMVIQNPRYQVTQFGKPVTLSCSQTLNHNVMYWYQQKSSQAPKLLFHYYDKDFNNEADTPDNFQSRRPNTSFCFLDIRSPGLGDTAMYLCATSRGQTALNTEAFFGQGTRLTVV.

This clone was counted between two and nine times. The chain links TRBV7-2 to TRBJ2-5; possible D gene TRBD2, 7 bases. Germline assignment: CDR1 SGHTA and CDR2 FQGNSA. V was cut by 0 bases and J by 5 bases, with 10 bases left in between. The CDR3 runs 14 residues. The CDR3 DNA reads as TGTGCCAGCAGCTTAGCGGCGGGGGCGGAGACCCAGTACTTC. Residues: CASSLAAGAETQYF.

V is TRBV14 and J is TRBJ2-1; weak D call: TRBD2 (7 bases). Germline loops: CDR1 SGHDN, CDR2 FVKESK. Trimming took off 3 bases at V and 10 bases at J, with 13 bases between the two ends. The length of the CDR3 is 13 residues. The CDR3 coding sequence is TGTGCCAGCAGCCAGGGGGGGCCTGGGGAGCAGTTCTTC. It yields the protein CASSQGGPGEQFF.

The chain uses TRBV29-1 and TRBJ2-1; 7 nucleotides align to TRBD2. CDR3 length: 11 amino acids. Germline CDR1 reads SQVTM; CDR2 reads ANQGSEA. J lost 6 bases, V lost 8 bases, and 4 bases had no gene match. The CDR3: CSSTGGNEQFF. CDR3 sequence (DNA): TGCAGCTCTACGGGGGGCAATGAGCAGTTCTTC.

This clone was detected a few times. The chain couples TRBV6-6 to TRBJ1-1; no firm D call. Trimming removed 2 bases from V and 1 base from J, with 5 bases in between. The germline gives CDR1 MNHNY, CDR2 SVGAGI (reference sequence). This CDR3 contains 13 residues. CDR3 amino acids: CASSYPGNTEAFF. The CDR3 bases are TGTGCCAGCAGTTACCCCGGGAACACTGAAGCTTTCTTT.

This clone showed up just a few times. J is TRBJ1-1 and V is TRBV19, with a possible D match to TRBD1 (6 bases). Trimming removed 8 bases at V and 11 bases at J, with 21 bases between. Germline V lookup: CDR1 LNHDA, CDR2 SQIVND (reference sequence). This CDR3 is built from 13 residues. Here the CDR3 DNA reads TGTGCCAGTGCCGAAAACAGGGAATCATTGGCTTTCTTT. Translation gives CASAENRESLAFF. The entire variable domain, with the rest obtained from reference TRBV19 and TRBJ1-1, is as follows: DGGITQSPKYLFRKEGQNVTLSCEQNLNHDAMYWYRQDPGQGLRLIYYSQIVNDFQKGDIAEGYSVSREKKESFPLTVTSAQKNPTAFYLCASAENRESLAFFGQGTRLTVV.

The chain couples TRBV7-3 to TRBJ2-7; 7 bases fit TRBD1. This CDR3 is built from 16 residues. In germline, CDR1 is SGHTA, CDR2 FQGTGA. After removal of 0 bases from V and 7 bases from J, the junction contained 12 bases not matched to a gene. CDR3 protein: CASSLTGGQSPSEQYF. The CDR3 bases are TGTGCCAGCAGCTTAACAGGGGGACAGAGCCCAAGTGAGCAGTACTTC.

The V call is TRBV4-2, the J call TRBJ1-1, with unresolved D. Germline CDR1 is LGHNA and CDR2 is YNFKEQ. The V end was cut by 3 bases, the J end by 0 bases, with 11 bases between. The CDR3 totals 15 residues. CDR3 nucleotide sequence: TGTGCCAGCAGCCATCAAGCGTCCCTGAACACTGAAGCTTTCTTT. As protein: CASSHQASLNTEAFF.

Comments on this clone: Other DNA sequences in the same sample also yield this CDR3. The chain joins TRBV5-6 to TRBJ1-1; TRBD1 agrees at 8 bases. V gave up 0 bases and J gave up 2 bases; unmatched junction bases: 9. In germline, CDR1 is SGHDT, CDR2 YYEEEE. The CDR3 runs to 17 residues. CDR3 region: CASSLEPGQGPNTEAFF. The CDR3 DNA reads as TGTGCCAGCAGCTTGGAGCCTGGACAGGGACCAAACACTGAAGCTTTCTTT.

The chain uses TRBV30 and TRBJ2-7; 10 bases align to TRBD1. From germline, CDR1 is GTSNPN and CDR2 SVGIG (reference sequence). The trim removed 1 base at V and 2 bases at J, leaving 2 bases unmatched. The CDR3 runs to 14 residues. CDR3 coding DNA: TGTGCCTGGAGTGAAGGACAGGGGGCCTACGAGCAGTACTTC. This gives the protein CAWSEGQGAYEQYF.

The V call is TRBV18, the J call TRBJ1-4; 7 bases are shared with TRBD1. V shed 4 bases and J 8 bases; nucleotides not matched to a gene: 19. Per the germline V gene, CDR1 is KGHSH and CDR2 is LQKENI. The CDR3 extends over 18 amino acids. The CDR3 nucleotides read TGTGCCAGCTCACTAACACAGGGGAACGGAGGTTTGCGCGAAAAACTGTTTTTT. This codes for CASSLTQGNGGLREKLFF.

In nucleotides, the CDR3 is TGTGCCAGTAGTATGCGGACTAGCGGGGGGGCGGCCGGGGAGCTGTTTTTT. It codes for CASSMRTSGGAAGELFF. The chain combines TRBV19 with TRBJ2-2; 15 bases match TRBD2. V was clipped by 3 bases and J by 6 bases; unmatched bases: 5. Germline V gene data show CDR1 as LNHDA and CDR2 as SQIVND (reference sequence). The CDR3 consists of 17 residues.

V usage is TRBV6-6 and J usage is TRBJ1-4, with a weak D call TRBD1 (5 bases). Trimming cost V 8 bases and J 7 bases, with 8 bases left between them. Germline CDR1 MNHNY, CDR2 SVGAGI (reference sequence). The CDR3 covers 11 residues. CDR3 nucleotides: TGTGCCAGCCTGCAGGGTGAAAAACTGTTTTTT. This translates into CASLQGEKLFF.

On this clone: Other DNA sequences within the sample encode an identical CDR3. This sequence joins TRBV19 and TRBJ1-5; D is unclear. Deletions cut 5 bases from V and 7 bases from J, with 9 bases between. CDR3 length equals 12 residues. The germline V gene has CDR1 LNHDA and CDR2 SQIVND (reference sequence). The CDR3 region has the DNA TGTGCCAGTAGTTTATTGCGACAGCCCCAGCATTTT. Its protein is CASSLLRQPQHF.

The chain is built from TRBV27 and TRBJ2-3; 8 nucleotides match TRBD1. Per the germline V gene, CDR1 is MNHEY and CDR2 is SMNVEV (reference sequence). This CDR3 comprises 14 residues. V lost 6 bases and J lost 2; bases outside the gene matches: 4. CDR3 sequence reads: CASSWTGPTDTQYF. CDR3 nucleotides: TGTGCCAGCAGCTGGACAGGGCCCACAGATACGCAGTATTTT.